Below are 20 T cell receptor beta chains sequenced from a single sample in a study of OX40 agonist ivuxolimab in advanced cancers. Clones were read by immunoSEQ multiplex PCR, and TCRdb kept only the in-frame ones, dropping some. This table has roughly 100,000 clones, roughly 89% appearing once. The sequencing here drew on CD4+ or CD8+ T cells sorted from blood, taken in a trial of the OX40 agonist ivuxolimab. The receptors were sampled from an adult with an advanced solid tumor such as melanoma, head and neck, liver or kidney cancer.

The rearrangement joins TRBV18 to TRBJ2-1, with D possibly being TRBD1 (6 bases). CDR3 size: 16 residues. Germline V CDR1 and CDR2: KGHSH, LQKENI. Between the trimmed V and J ends, which lost 0 bases and 8 bases, there was a span of 17 bases. This CDR3 is CASSPPGSGKGDEQFF. Written as DNA, the CDR3 is TGTGCCAGCTCACCACCGGGCAGCGGTAAGGGGGATGAGCAGTTCTTC. Drawing the rest from reference TRBV18 and TRBJ2-1, the complete variable domain is NAGVMQNPRHLVRRRGQEARLRCSPMKGHSHVYWYRQLPEEGLKFMVYLQKENIIDESGMPKERFSAEFPKEGPSILRIQQVVRGDSAAYFCASSPPGSGKGDEQFFGPGTRLTVL.

The chain recombines TRBV7-3 with TRBJ1-1; D is possibly TRBD1 (6 bases). V shed 5 bases and J shed 4 bases, with 17 bases lying between them. The CDR3 is 15 amino acids. In germline, CDR1 is SGHTA, CDR2 FQGTGA. The CDR3 bases are TGTGCCAGCAGCCAACTCGGGGGGCAGGGCACTGAAGCTTTCTTT. It translates to CASSQLGGQGTEAFF.

The chain employs TRBV19 and TRBJ1-1; maybe TRBD1 (6 bases). The CDR3 is 14 amino acids. Trimming cost V 6 bases and J 1 base, with 12 bases left between them. Germline CDR1 is LNHDA and CDR2 is SQIVND (reference sequence). The DNA for the CDR3 is TGTGCCAGTAGAGGAGGACAGACGAACACTGAAGCTTTCTTT. Translating it yields CASRGGQTNTEAFF.

This chain uses TRBV19 with TRBJ2-1, with 7 bases identical to TRBD1. Germline CDR1 reads LNHDA; CDR2 reads SQIVND (reference sequence). This CDR3 is built from 15 residues. With 5 bases clipped from V and 12 bases from J, the junction kept 16 bases outside the gene matches. The CDR3 sequence: CASSPKGDSLVGQFF. The CDR3 DNA sequence: TGTGCCAGTAGTCCTAAGGGGGACAGTCTTGTAGGGCAGTTCTTC. Full variable domain (outside the CDR3, taken from reference TRBV19 and TRBJ2-1): DGGITQSPKYLFRKEGQNVTLSCEQNLNHDAMYWYRQDPGQGLRLIYYSQIVNDFQKGDIAEGYSVSREKKESFPLTVTSAQKNPTAFYLCASSPKGDSLVGQFFGPGTRLTVL.

This chain joins TRBV11-2 and TRBJ2-1, with D unresolved. The CDR3 covers 12 residues. In germline, CDR1 is SGHAT, CDR2 FQNNGV. V lost 1 base and J 13 bases, leaving 11 bases between the germline ends. The CDR3 here is CASSLVIQRQFF. CDR3 nucleotide sequence: TGTGCCAGCAGCTTAGTTATTCAGCGACAGTTCTTC.

This chain uses TRBV11-2 with TRBJ1-6; 8 nucleotides agree with TRBD1. CDR3 size: 14 residues. The germline CDR1 and CDR2 sequences are SGHAT and FQNNGV. The trim removed 7 bases at V and 7 bases at J, leaving 6 bases unmatched. CDR3 coding DNA: TGTGCCAGCACCTCACAGGGGGGCAATTCACCCCTCCACTTT. This gives the protein CASTSQGGNSPLHF.

The V and J genes are TRBV4-1 and TRBJ2-7, with 8 positions matching TRBD1. V dropped 2 bases and J dropped 4; count of bases not matched to a gene: 7. Germline CDR1 is MGHRA and CDR2 is YSYEKL. CDR3 length: 15 residues. The CDR3 DNA sequence: TGCGCCAGCAGCCAACTTGGGACAGGTGGTTACGAGCAGTACTTC. This translates into CASSQLGTGGYEQYF.

This clone is a singleton in its sample. V usage is TRBV18 and J usage is TRBJ2-5, with 11 bases matching TRBD2. The CDR3 runs to 15 residues. Germline CDR1 KGHSH, CDR2 LQKENI. The junction had 0 bases not matched to a gene; V was cut back by 2 bases and J by 1 base. The CDR3 DNA sequence: TGTGCCAGCTCACCAGGGACTAGCGGCCAAGAGACCCAGTACTTC. Translation: CASSPGTSGQETQYF.

Regarding this clone: Its ends do not fully match the called genes, so a read error is possible. V gene TRBV27 combines with J gene TRBJ2-7, with 8 positions matching TRBD2. The CDR3 has 17 residues. Germline V lookup: CDR1 MNHEY, CDR2 SMNVEV (reference sequence). CDR3 protein: CASSISNSGAPTYEQYF. The CDR3 DNA reads TGTGCCAGCAGTATATCGAATAGCGGGGCCCCTACCTACGAGCAGTACTTC.

J is TRBJ2-5 and V is TRBV5-1; 13 nucleotides match TRBD2. Germline CDR1 is SGHRS and CDR2 is YFSETQ. V shed 4 bases, J shed 2 bases, and the junction held 5 bases outside the gene matches. This CDR3 has 16 amino acids. The CDR3 DNA is TGCGCCAGCAGCAAGGGACTAGCGGGGAGACAAGAGACCCAGTACTTC. Protein: CASSKGLAGRQETQYF.

The chain joins TRBV4-1 to TRBJ1-3; D remains ambiguous. Per the germline V gene, CDR1 is MGHRA and CDR2 is YSYEKL. This CDR3 contains 16 residues. The germline V and J ends were trimmed by 0 bases and 8 bases, with 17 bases remaining between them. This CDR3 is CASSQESVPVEDTIYF. The CDR3 region has the DNA TGCGCCAGCAGCCAAGAATCCGTTCCCGTTGAGGACACCATATATTTT.

The chain carries TRBV18 and TRBJ2-3, with no clear D. V lost 6 bases to trimming and J lost 3 bases, with 10 bases between them. The CDR3 runs 13 residues. Germline V gene lookup returns CDR1 KGHSH and CDR2 LQKENI. The CDR3 DNA sequence: TGTGCCAGCTCTCCCCCGGTTACAGATACGCAGTATTTT. Its protein product is CASSPPVTDTQYF.

V gene TRBV7-2 combines with J gene TRBJ2-5; perhaps D is TRBD1 or TRBD2 (5 bases each). The CDR3 has 16 residues. The V end lost 3 bases, the J end lost 5 bases, and 19 bases lay between the germline ends. Germline assignment: CDR1 SGHTA and CDR2 FQGNSA. CDR3 bases: TGTGCCAGCAGCTTTGATGGGGGAAAAATACCGGAGACCCAGTACTTC. It yields the protein CASSFDGGKIPETQYF.

V and J are TRBV10-1 and TRBJ2-1, with TRBD2 matching 10 bases. CDR3 length equals 15 residues. The V gene's germline CDR1 is WNHNN and CDR2 SYGVQD (reference sequence). Germline trimming cut 3 bases from V and 10 bases from J; bases unmatched to any gene: 9. CDR3 residues: CASSDRLAGVNEQFF. In DNA form, the CDR3 reads TGCGCCAGCAGTGATCGGCTAGCGGGAGTAAACGAGCAGTTCTTC.

The chain joins TRBV6-1 to TRBJ1-1; D gene unclear. Trimming shortened V by 4 bases and J by 5 bases, and 11 bases separated the two germline ends. Germline-derived CDR1 and CDR2 are MNHNS and SASEGT. This CDR3 comprises 13 residues. The CDR3 DNA reads as TGTGCCAGCAGTGGAACAGTGTCGACTGAAGCTTTCTTT. Translating gives CASSGTVSTEAFF.

This chain links TRBV5-4 with TRBJ2-1, with D perhaps matching TRBD2 (5 bases). V dropped 1 base and J dropped 0 bases, with 14 bases sitting between them. This CDR3 comprises 17 residues. CDR1 is SGHNT, CDR2 YYREEE, per germline (reference sequence). The DNA for the CDR3 is TGTGCCAGCAGCTTGAAGGCCGCTAGCCGCTCCTACAATGAGCAGTTCTTC. Its translation: CASSLKAASRSYNEQFF.

As concerns this clone: The missing conserved phenylalanine or tryptophan at the end of this CDR3 makes a read error likely. Here the CDR3 DNA reads TGTGCCAGTAGTGACGGGAACTATGGCTACACCCTC. This encodes CASSDGNYGYTL. This chain joins TRBV19 and TRBJ1-2; no definite D call. Germline V gives CDR1 LNHDA, CDR2 SQIVND (reference sequence). Trimming removed 5 bases at V and 2 bases at J, with 6 bases between. This CDR3 has 12 amino acids.

Remarks on this clone: Other DNA sequences of this sample code for an identical CDR3. The chain links TRBV9 to TRBJ2-6; D is uncertain. Germline-derived CDR1 and CDR2 are SGDLS and YYNGEE. CDR3 size: 15 residues. V lost 0 bases to trimming and J lost 3 bases, with 7 bases between them. This CDR3 is CASSVGPSGANVLTF. CDR3 coding DNA: TGTGCCAGCAGCGTAGGGCCCAGTGGGGCCAACGTCCTGACTTTC. The full variable domain, with the rest looked up from reference TRBV9 and TRBJ2-6, is DSGVTQTPKHLITATGQRVTLRCSPRSGDLSVYWYQQSLDQGLQFLIQYYNGEERAKGNILERFSAQQFPDLHSELNLSSLELGDSALYFCASSVGPSGANVLTFGAGSRLTVL.

V and J are TRBV11-2 and TRBJ2-5, with D tentatively TRBD1 (6 bases). Trimming removed 6 bases at V and 5 bases at J, with 19 bases between. CDR3 length: 15 amino acids. Germline CDR1 is SGHAT and CDR2 is FQNNGV. Here the CDR3 reads CASRGHRRGWETQYF. As DNA, the CDR3 is TGTGCCAGCAGGGGACACAGGAGAGGGTGGGAGACCCAGTACTTC.

The chain links TRBV2 to TRBJ2-7; possible D gene TRBD1, 6 bases. The V end was cut by 6 bases, the J end by 3 bases, with 12 bases between. Germline values: CDR1 SNHLY, CDR2 FYNNEI. This CDR3 spans 13 amino acids. CDR3 coding DNA: TGTGCCAGCAGGGGACAAAGGGACTACGAGCAGTACTTC. Translated, it gives CASRGQRDYEQYF.